These 11 T cell receptor beta chains share one sample of origin, sequenced in a study of cytomegalovirus exposure and HLA in healthy donors. The table came from immunoSEQ multiplex PCR; TCRdb's copy has only in-frame clones and leaves some out. The sample yields around 93,000 clones, less than 85% seen once. The sample was PBMCs. The receptors come from a man between 18 and 35 years old in good health and CMV-seropositive.

The rearrangement uses TRBV9 and TRBJ1-2; D ambiguous. Germline V lookup: CDR1 SGDLS, CDR2 YYNGEE. This CDR3 comprises 15 residues. The V end was cut by 0 bases, the J end by 4 bases, with 13 bases between. CDR3 DNA: TGTGCCAGCAGCGTAGGCTCAGAACAATTCTATGGCTACACCTTC. Its protein is CASSVGSEQFYGYTF.

The chain recombines TRBV10-1 with TRBJ2-2, with a possible D match to TRBD1 (6 bases). This CDR3 contains 18 residues. The V gene lost 6 bases and the J gene lost 1 base, with 21 bases spanning the gap. Germline loops: CDR1 WNHNN, CDR2 SYGVQD (reference sequence). The CDR3 here is CASSRKITGIRNTGELFF. In DNA, the CDR3 is TGCGCCAGCAGCCGAAAGATCACAGGGATAAGGAACACCGGGGAGCTGTTTTTT.

This chain links TRBV28 with TRBJ1-2, with TRBD1 identical over 8 bases. This CDR3 has 13 amino acids. Losses at the gene ends were 7 bases for V and 5 bases for J; bases not matched to a gene: 6. Looked up from germline, CDR1 is MDHEN and CDR2 is SYDVKM. The CDR3 coding sequence is TGTGCCAGCATTTCAGGACAGGGATATGGCTACACCTTC. Amino acids: CASISGQGYGYTF.

The V and J genes are TRBV28 and TRBJ1-4; perhaps TRBD1 as D (6 bases). CDR3 size: 14 residues. Deletions cut 6 bases from V and 5 bases from J, with 13 bases between. Germline CDR1 is MDHEN and CDR2 is SYDVKM. CDR3 amino acids: CASSTTGKNEKLFF. The CDR3 DNA follows: TGTGCCAGCAGCACAACAGGGAAAAATGAAAAACTGTTTTTT.

V is TRBV11-2 and J is TRBJ2-1; D possibly corresponds to TRBD2 (5 bases). V was pared by 1 base and J by 5 bases, with 12 bases between. Germline loops: CDR1 SGHAT, CDR2 FQNNGV. The CDR3 totals 15 residues. The CDR3, as DNA: TGTGCCAGCAGCTTAGGGGCGGGCACTAACAATGAGCAGTTCTTC. This translates into CASSLGAGTNNEQFF.

This sequence joins TRBV5-1 and TRBJ2-3, with 10 bases fitting TRBD1. V lost 2 bases, J lost 3 bases, and 6 bases stayed unmatched. The CDR3 consists of 16 residues. Germline V gene lookup returns CDR1 SGHRS and CDR2 YFSETQ. CDR3 DNA: TGCGCCAGCAGCTTACATCCGGGACAGGGGACAGATACGCAGTATTTT. Residues: CASSLHPGQGTDTQYF.

This clone showed up just once. The genes are TRBV19 and TRBJ2-1; 8 nucleotides agree with TRBD1. Germline CDR1 reads LNHDA; CDR2 reads SQIVND (reference sequence). J gave up 7 bases and V 3 bases, and 5 bases lay outside the gene matches. The CDR3 totals 14 residues. CDR3 sequence: CASSIPGGWNEQFF. The CDR3 DNA sequence: TGTGCCAGTAGTATTCCAGGGGGCTGGAATGAGCAGTTCTTC.

This clone appeared a single time. The chain joins TRBV28 to TRBJ2-7; 8 positions match TRBD2. The CDR3 has 15 residues. CDR1 and CDR2 (germline): MDHEN, SYDVKM. Unmatched junction bases numbered 4, after V lost 2 bases and J lost 1 base. CDR3 protein: CASSLGRLASYEQYF. CDR3 DNA sequence: TGTGCCAGCAGTTTAGGTCGACTAGCGTCCTACGAGCAGTACTTC.

This sequence joins TRBV18 and TRBJ2-1; 8 nucleotides align to TRBD1. Germline V CDR1 and CDR2: KGHSH, LQKENI. This CDR3 spans 13 amino acids. V dropped 3 bases and J dropped 6; count of bases not matched to a gene: 1. This chain's CDR3 is CASSPTGVNEQFF. In DNA, the CDR3 is TGTGCCAGCTCACCGACAGGGGTCAATGAGCAGTTCTTC.

This clone was picked up a small number of times. J is TRBJ1-2 and V is TRBV11-2, with D tentatively TRBD1 (6 bases). Germline V gene sequence: CDR1 SGHAT, CDR2 FQNNGV. Trimming cost V 4 bases and J 3 bases, with 9 bases left between them. The CDR3 is 13 residues long. The CDR3 here is CASSSGVDYGYTF. The CDR3 bases are TGTGCCAGCAGCTCAGGGGTGGACTATGGCTACACCTTC. Drawing the rest from reference TRBV11-2 and TRBJ1-2, the complete variable domain is EAGVAQSPRYKIIEKRQSVAFWCNPISGHATLYWYQQILGQGPKLLIQFQNNGVVDDSQLPKDRFSAERLKGVDSTLKIQPAKLEDSAVYLCASSSGVDYGYTFGSGTRLTVV.

This clone was detected only once. The chain has TRBV7-3 and TRBJ1-1, with 7 bases that match TRBD1. Germline-derived CDR1 and CDR2 are SGHTA and FQGTGA. This CDR3 comprises 15 residues. The J segment lost 3 bases and the V segment lost 3 bases, leaving 7 bases of the junction unmatched. CDR3 residues: CASSLEAQGDTEAFF. The CDR3 region has the DNA TGTGCCAGCAGCTTGGAAGCCCAGGGGGACACTGAAGCTTTCTTT. The entire variable domain, with the rest obtained from reference TRBV7-3 and TRBJ1-1, is as follows: GAGVSQTPSNKVTEKGKYVELRCDPISGHTALYWYRQSLGQGPEFLIYFQGTGAADDSGLPNDRFFAVRPEGSVSTLKIQRTERGDSAVYLCASSLEAQGDTEAFFGQGTRLTVV.